A selection of T cell receptor beta chains follows, all from one sample in a study of PD-1 blockade in classical Hodgkin lymphoma. Measured with immunoSEQ multiplex PCR; TCRdb has only the in-frame clones, and not every one. This table holds 4,000 to 4,500 clones, around 79% found once. The material was CD4+ T cells from blood, obtained at baseline. The receptors derive from a human donor with classical Hodgkin lymphoma. CDR3s include the opening cysteine and the closing phenylalanine or tryptophan. The order of the fields is J gene, clone size, V gene, D gene, CDR3 protein, CDR3 DNA. A D gene is named only where the DNA matches it firmly. Size is stated for part of the rows, as once, few or many counts, or as a class when the clone is expanded.

j_gene: TRBJ1-2; abundance: once; v_gene: TRBV25-1; d_gene: TRBD1; CDR3aa: CASSELGRQGGYGYTF; CDR3nt: TGTGCCAGCAGTGAATTGGGGAGACAGGGCGGCTATGGCTACACCTTC
j_gene: TRBJ2-1; abundance: .; v_gene: TRBV14; d_gene: .; CDR3aa: CASSQDENSREQFF; CDR3nt: TGTGCCAGCAGCCAAGATGAGAATTCTAGGGAGCAGTTCTTC
j_gene: TRBJ1-2; abundance: few; v_gene: TRBV6-4; d_gene: .; CDR3aa: CASSASGHYGYTF; CDR3nt: TGTGCCAGCAGTGCCTCTGGGCACTATGGCTACACCTTC